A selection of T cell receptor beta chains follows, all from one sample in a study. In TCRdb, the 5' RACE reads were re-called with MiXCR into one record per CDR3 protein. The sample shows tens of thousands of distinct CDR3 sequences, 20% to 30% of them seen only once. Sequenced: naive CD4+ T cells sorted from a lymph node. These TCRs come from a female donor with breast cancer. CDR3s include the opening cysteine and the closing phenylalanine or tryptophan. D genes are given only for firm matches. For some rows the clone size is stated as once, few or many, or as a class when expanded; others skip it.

CDR3 DNA: TGTGCCAGCCTTCCACGAGTATATGATACGCAGTATTTT; CDR3 protein: CASLPRVYDTQYF; clone size: NA; J gene: TRBJ2-3; D gene: NA; V gene: TRBV12-3/TRBV12-4
CDR3 DNA: TGTGCCTGGAGTAGGGGACAGGTCAATCAGCCCCAGCATTTT; CDR3 protein: CAWSRGQVNQPQHF; clone size: NA; J gene: TRBJ1-5; D gene: TRBD1; V gene: TRBV30
CDR3 DNA: TGCGCCAGCAGCCAAGTTGCCGGGACAGGGTCGCATCAGCCCCAGCATTTT; CDR3 protein: CASSQVAGTGSHQPQHF; clone size: many; J gene: TRBJ1-5; D gene: TRBD1; V gene: TRBV4-1
CDR3 DNA: TGCGCCAGCAGCTTGGGGCCGACAGGGACCGAGACCCAGTACTTC; CDR3 protein: CASSLGPTGTETQYF; clone size: NA; J gene: TRBJ2-5; D gene: TRBD1; V gene: TRBV5-1
CDR3 DNA: TGTGCCAGCAGTTTACTTCCAGAGGCAGGGGTTTTCTTT; CDR3 protein: CASSLLPEAGVFF; clone size: few; J gene: TRBJ1-1; D gene: NA; V gene: TRBV28
CDR3 DNA: TGCAGTGCTAGAGCTGGCAGGTTCTCCTACAATGAGCAGTTCTTC; CDR3 protein: CSARAGRFSYNEQFF; clone size: NA; J gene: TRBJ2-1; D gene: NA; V gene: TRBV20-1
CDR3 DNA: TGCAGTGTTTCACGCGGACTAGCGGGAGCCAAAAACATTCAGTACTTC; CDR3 protein: CSVSRGLAGAKNIQYF; clone size: NA; J gene: TRBJ2-4; D gene: TRBD2; V gene: TRBV20-1
CDR3 DNA: TGTGCCATCAGTGAGGGGAAAGGGCAGACTAGCAATCAGCCCCAGCATTTT; CDR3 protein: CAISEGKGQTSNQPQHF; clone size: medium-sized; J gene: TRBJ1-5; D gene: NA; V gene: TRBV10-3
CDR3 DNA: TGTGCCAGCAGTTCGAGCCGGAACACCGGGGAGCTGTTTTTT; CDR3 protein: CASSSSRNTGELFF; clone size: few; J gene: TRBJ2-2; D gene: NA; V gene: TRBV12-3/TRBV12-4
CDR3 DNA: TGTGCCAGCAGCCCCACGGGGGCGGGTGGCTACACCTTC; CDR3 protein: CASSPTGAGGYTF; clone size: NA; J gene: TRBJ1-2; D gene: NA; V gene: TRBV12-3/TRBV12-4
CDR3 DNA: TGTCCCAGCAGCTTGAGCGGGAGATCCACCTACAATGAGCAGTTCTTC; CDR3 protein: CPSSLSGRSTYNEQFF; clone size: medium-sized; J gene: TRBJ2-1; D gene: TRBD2; V gene: TRBV7-3
CDR3 DNA: TGCGCCAGCAGCCGCGGGACTAGCGTCTCTGTCCACAATGAGCAGTTCTTC; CDR3 protein: CASSRGTSVSVHNEQFF; clone size: few; J gene: TRBJ2-1; D gene: TRBD2; V gene: TRBV5-1
CDR3 DNA: TGTGCCAGCAGCTCGGGACAGTCTTATGGCTACACCTTC; CDR3 protein: CASSSGQSYGYTF; clone size: NA; J gene: TRBJ1-2; D gene: TRBD1; V gene: TRBV6-5
CDR3 DNA: TGTGCCAGCAGTGAAGGGGAGTCCGGAGAGACCCAGTACTTC; CDR3 protein: CASSEGESGETQYF; clone size: once; J gene: TRBJ2-5; D gene: NA; V gene: TRBV25-1
CDR3 DNA: TGTGCCAGCAGTACAGGGGGGGGGCTCTACGAGCAGTACTTC; CDR3 protein: CASSTGGGLYEQYF; clone size: NA; J gene: TRBJ2-7; D gene: NA; V gene: TRBV2
CDR3 DNA: TGTGCCAGCAGCCATAAGGGACAGAACACCGGGGAGCTGTTTTTT; CDR3 protein: CASSHKGQNTGELFF; clone size: many; J gene: TRBJ2-2; D gene: NA; V gene: TRBV7-9
CDR3 DNA: TGCAGTGCTAGTTTCCGGGGGGCTGAAGCTTTCTTT; CDR3 protein: CSASFRGAEAFF; clone size: NA; J gene: TRBJ1-1; D gene: NA; V gene: TRBV20-1
CDR3 DNA: TGCGCCAGCAGCTATAGCTCGTCGGAGGGCCTCAACGAGCAGTACTTC; CDR3 protein: CASSYSSSEGLNEQYF; clone size: few; J gene: TRBJ2-7; D gene: NA; V gene: TRBV5-1
CDR3 DNA: TGCGCCAGCAGCTTGGCTGCAGGGGCTTACGAGCAGTACTTC; CDR3 protein: CASSLAAGAYEQYF; clone size: NA; J gene: TRBJ2-7; D gene: NA; V gene: TRBV5-1
CDR3 DNA: TGTGCCAGCAGTCTCCACGACAGGGGGCTCGATGGCTACACCTTC; CDR3 protein: CASSLHDRGLDGYTF; clone size: NA; J gene: TRBJ1-2; D gene: TRBD1; V gene: TRBV6-1
CDR3 DNA: TGTGCCAGCAAGGGCTGGGGGTTGCACACCGGGGAGCTGTTTTTT; CDR3 protein: CASKGWGLHTGELFF; clone size: few; J gene: TRBJ2-2; D gene: NA; V gene: TRBV2
CDR3 DNA: TGCGCCAGCAGCCAAGTACGGGGGTTAACCTACGAGCAGTACTTC; CDR3 protein: CASSQVRGLTYEQYF; clone size: many; J gene: TRBJ2-7; D gene: NA; V gene: TRBV4-1
CDR3 DNA: TGTGCCAGCAGCAAACTTGGGACTGAAGCTTTCTTT; CDR3 protein: CASSKLGTEAFF; clone size: few; J gene: TRBJ1-1; D gene: NA; V gene: TRBV27
CDR3 DNA: TGCGCCAGCGAACGGAGGACTAGCGGGAGGGCGAGCACCGGGGAGCTGTTTTTT; CDR3 protein: CASERRTSGRASTGELFF; clone size: NA; J gene: TRBJ2-2; D gene: TRBD2; V gene: TRBV5-1
CDR3 DNA: TGCAGCGTTGAAGCGGTGTCAGGGGGAATCGGGGAGCTGTTTTTT; CDR3 protein: CSVEAVSGGIGELFF; clone size: few; J gene: TRBJ2-2; D gene: TRBD1; V gene: TRBV29-1
CDR3 DNA: TGTGCCAGCAGCTCGACTAGCGGATCCTACAATGAGCAGTTCTTC; CDR3 protein: CASSSTSGSYNEQFF; clone size: NA; J gene: TRBJ2-1; D gene: TRBD2; V gene: TRBV7-3
CDR3 DNA: TGCGCCAGCAGGAAACAGTGGGAAACTGAAGCTTTCTTT; CDR3 protein: CASRKQWETEAFF; clone size: few; J gene: TRBJ1-1; D gene: NA; V gene: TRBV5-1
CDR3 DNA: TGTGCCAGCAGCCAAGATCCGCAGTTGAACACTGAAGCTTTCTTT; CDR3 protein: CASSQDPQLNTEAFF; clone size: NA; J gene: TRBJ1-1; D gene: NA; V gene: TRBV3-1
CDR3 DNA: TGTGCCAGCATGTCTCCGTGGGAGGAGACCCAGTACTTC; CDR3 protein: CASMSPWEETQYF; clone size: few; J gene: TRBJ2-5; D gene: NA; V gene: TRBV2
CDR3 DNA: TGTGCCGGCAGCTTAGTCACTTCAGCAAACTATGGCTACACCTTC; CDR3 protein: CAGSLVTSANYGYTF; clone size: NA; J gene: TRBJ1-2; D gene: NA; V gene: TRBV7-2
CDR3 DNA: TGCGCCAGCAGCCAAGAAGGGGGGCAGCCCCAGCATTTT; CDR3 protein: CASSQEGGQPQHF; clone size: NA; J gene: TRBJ1-5; D gene: NA; V gene: TRBV4-1
CDR3 DNA: TGTGCCAGCAGCATCGGGAGCTCCTACGAGCAGTACTTC; CDR3 protein: CASSIGSSYEQYF; clone size: NA; J gene: TRBJ2-7; D gene: NA; V gene: TRBV27
CDR3 DNA: TGTGCCAGCAGCCCACTCTACGAGCAGTACTTC; CDR3 protein: CASSPLYEQYF; clone size: NA; J gene: TRBJ2-7; D gene: NA; V gene: TRBV7-8
CDR3 DNA: TGTGCCATCAGTGAGCCAGCCCGCGGGGGTTCCTACGAGCAGTACTTC; CDR3 protein: CAISEPARGGSYEQYF; clone size: many; J gene: TRBJ2-7; D gene: TRBD2; V gene: TRBV10-3
CDR3 DNA: TGTGCCAGCAGCGAACTAGCGGGGTCGGACAATGAGCAGTTCTTC; CDR3 protein: CASSELAGSDNEQFF; clone size: many; J gene: TRBJ2-1; D gene: TRBD2; V gene: TRBV9
CDR3 DNA: TGCGCCAGCAGCTTCGGCCTTGGGAGCGGGATCTCCTACGAGCAGTACTTC; CDR3 protein: CASSFGLGSGISYEQYF; clone size: many; J gene: TRBJ2-7; D gene: TRBD2; V gene: TRBV5-1
CDR3 DNA: TGCGCCAGCAGCTCCAGGCAGAGCTCCTATAATTCACCCCTCCACTTT; CDR3 protein: CASSSRQSSYNSPLHF; clone size: NA; J gene: TRBJ1-6; D gene: NA; V gene: TRBV5-1
CDR3 DNA: TGTGCCAGCAGCTTACTGGGGGCAGCTCACTCCTACAATGAGCAGTTCTTC; CDR3 protein: CASSLLGAAHSYNEQFF; clone size: NA; J gene: TRBJ2-1; D gene: NA; V gene: TRBV7-9
CDR3 DNA: TGCGCCAGCAGCCAAGCCGGAACTCGGACTAGCGGGAGGCGGTGGCAGTTCTTC; CDR3 protein: CASSQAGTRTSGRRWQFF; clone size: NA; J gene: TRBJ2-1; D gene: TRBD2; V gene: TRBV4-1
CDR3 DNA: TGTGCCACCAGCCTTTTCCGGGACAGGGTAACGTACGAGCAGTACTTC; CDR3 protein: CATSLFRDRVTYEQYF; clone size: many; J gene: TRBJ2-7; D gene: TRBD1; V gene: TRBV15
CDR3 DNA: TGTGCCAGAAGCTTGCGTTTAGTTTCCTACAATGAGCAGTTCTTC; CDR3 protein: CARSLRLVSYNEQFF; clone size: NA; J gene: TRBJ2-1; D gene: NA; V gene: TRBV5-3
CDR3 DNA: TGTGCCAGCAGTGCCCAGGGGCAGAGTAATGAAAAACTGTTTTTT; CDR3 protein: CASSAQGQSNEKLFF; clone size: NA; J gene: TRBJ1-4; D gene: NA; V gene: TRBV9